This T cell receptor (beta chain) comes out of a study of CD8 T cells in ankylosing spondylitis. Study-level results: Ankylosing spondylitis blood appeared to be characterized by a TCR beta motif of roughly eight highly homologous variants. There was reportedly significant enrichment of clones that were disease-linked in matched ankylosing spondylitis synovial fluid.

This clonotype has ten or more counts. Its antigen is not identified. Each CDR3 protein is one row after TCRdb ran MiXCR on the 5' RACE reads. The sample holds approximately 500,000 distinct CDR3 sequences, about an eighth seen once. Trimming took off 1 base at V and 0 bases at J, with 3 bases between the two ends. Germline lookup yields CDR1 MDHEN and CDR2 SYDVKM. This CDR3 comprises 13 residues. Sequencing was carried out using blood, either unsorted or a sorted T cell fraction (not recorded which). The clonotype originates from a male donor with ankylosing spondylitis. This chain links TRBV28 with TRBJ2-5, with D unclear. The CDR3 nucleotides are TGTGCCAGCAGTTTATCATACCAAGAGACCCAGTACTTC. Translated: CASSLSYQETQYF.